The clone carrying this TCR beta chain was detected a few times. The sample belongs to a study of identical twins. TCRdb reprocessed the 5' RACE reads with MiXCR, giving one entry per CDR3 protein. Of under 300,000 distinct CDR3 sequences listed, about 13% are singletons. Germline loops: CDR1 MDHEN, CDR2 SYDVKM. The CDR3 is made up of 15 amino acids. Between the trimmed V and J ends, which lost 1 base and 3 bases, there was a span of 13 bases. The sample was also reused in another study, on yellow fever vaccine responses in identical twins. That study reports: Twins reportedly had a vaccine T cell response that seemed partly convergent, partly personalized.

The sequence was obtained from a woman younger than 35 in good health. Sequenced sample: memory (CD45RO+) T cells sorted from blood. V gene TRBV28 combines with J gene TRBJ2-7, with a weak D call TRBD2 (6 bases). The CDR3 loop is CASSLSRRGGYEQYF. The CDR3 nucleotides are TGTGCCAGCAGTTTATCCCGGCGGGGCGGCTACGAGCAGTACTTC.